A single sample is the source of the 10 T cell receptor beta chains below, sequenced in a study of T-cell reconstitution after alpha-beta-depleted transplantation in children. Library preparation (for TCRbeta) was performed with unique molecular identifiers. TCRdb analysed the PCR reads with MiXCR anew, one entry per CDR3 protein. The repertoire holds over 150,000 distinct CDR3 sequences, with roughly 10% as singletons. The sample here was PBMCs, taken before TCRalphabeta/CD19-depleted stem cell transplant. These receptors all stem from a boy between 2 and 10 years old with acute myeloid leukemia, due to receive a stem cell transplant.

This clonotype showed up many times. V gene TRBV2 combines with J gene TRBJ1-1; a weak D match, TRBD1 (5 bases). V lost 5 bases, J lost 1 base, and 17 bases lay in between. This CDR3 has 16 amino acids. From germline, CDR1 is SNHLY and CDR2 FYNNEI. The CDR3 reads CASSPGTWRENTEAFF. CDR3 bases: TGTGCCAGCAGTCCCGGGACCTGGAGAGAGAACACTGAAGCTTTCTTT.

Concerning this clonotype itself: With a much larger clone just one base away, this may be a read error. This chain links TRBV2 with TRBJ2-5, with D unresolved. The CDR3 loop spans 12 amino acids. The V gene's germline CDR1 is SNHLY and CDR2 FYNNEI. CDR3 nucleotides: TGTGCCAGCGGTGATTACCAAGAGACCCAGTACTTC. Residues: CASGDYQETQYF.

Concerning this clonotype itself: One end of the junction does not line up with germline, which may come from a read error. The rearrangement links TRBV20-1 to TRBJ1-5; D is unclear. This CDR3 is 16 amino acids long. Germline values: CDR1 DFQATT, CDR2 SNEGSKA (reference sequence). The CDR3 coding sequence is TGCTGTGCTAGAGATTTGGAGGGTAATGACAATCAGCCCCAGCATTTT. Translating it yields CCARDLEGNDNQPQHF.

This clonotype was seen repeatedly, ten times or more. This chain joins TRBV5-1 and TRBJ2-1, with a possible D match to TRBD2 (6 bases). The CDR3 has 13 residues. V dropped 5 bases and J dropped 16 bases, with 22 bases sitting between them. Germline assignment: CDR1 SGHRS and CDR2 YFSETQ. The CDR3 is CASRTSVNPGEFF. The CDR3 bases are TGCGCCAGCAGGACCTCCGTCAACCCGGGGGAATTCTTC.

This clonotype was counted many times. This chain uses TRBV10-3 with TRBJ2-5, with a tentative D call TRBD2 (6 bases). This CDR3 contains 15 residues. Germline-derived CDR1 and CDR2 are ENHRY and SYGVKD. The germline V and J ends were trimmed by 0 bases and 4 bases, with 12 bases remaining between them. The CDR3 nucleotides read TGTGCCATCAGTGAGTCTCTAGCGATTTTAGAGACCCAGTACTTC. Protein: CAISESLAILETQYF.

This clonotype was found many times. V is TRBV6-5 and J is TRBJ2-1; D gene uncertain. The CDR3 is 12 amino acids. The V gene's germline CDR1 is MNHEY and CDR2 SVGAGI. With 0 bases removed from V and 7 bases from J, the gap between germline ends came to 4 bases. CDR3: CASSYSRNEQFF. CDR3 nucleotides: TGTGCCAGCAGTTACTCTCGTAATGAGCAGTTCTTC.

This clonotype was counted at least ten times. V is TRBV25-1 and J is TRBJ1-1, with D unclear. Deletions cut 2 bases from V and 1 base from J, with 11 bases between. CDR1 and CDR2 (germline): MGHDK, SYGVNS. The CDR3 has 15 amino acids. This CDR3 is CASSEGWAANTEAFF. The CDR3 DNA follows: TGTGCCAGCAGTGAAGGTTGGGCGGCGAACACTGAAGCTTTCTTT.

This clonotype was detected ten times or more. The chain is built from TRBV7-2 and TRBJ2-4; TRBD1 matches at 8 bases. The CDR3 contains 14 residues. Per the germline V gene, CDR1 is SGHTA and CDR2 is FQGNSA. After removal of 4 bases from V and 4 bases from J, the junction contained 3 bases not matched to a gene. The CDR3 protein is CASSSWTGKNIQYF. DNA for the CDR3: TGTGCCAGCAGCTCCTGGACAGGGAAAAACATTCAGTACTTC.

The table lists this clonotype with many counts. The rearrangement links TRBV4-2 to TRBJ2-1; the match to TRBD2 covers 7 bases. V shed 0 bases, J shed 5 bases, and the junction held 7 bases outside the gene matches. This CDR3 contains 16 residues. Germline CDR1 reads LGHNA; CDR2 reads YNFKEQ. CDR3 residues: CASSQDSSGTDNEQFF. The CDR3 DNA follows: TGTGCCAGCAGCCAAGATTCCAGCGGGACTGACAATGAGCAGTTCTTC.

In the case of this clonotype: This could be a read error, since a much larger clone is one nucleotide away. The V and J genes are TRBV10-3 and TRBJ1-2; 10 positions match TRBD1. The CDR3 is 14 amino acids. CDR1 and CDR2 (germline): ENHRY, SYGVKD. The CDR3 spells CAIAGTGDDYGYAF. The CDR3 DNA reads as TGTGCCATAGCCGGGACAGGGGATGACTATGGCTACGCCTTC.